The following is a T cell receptor (beta chain) sequence with its context. The TCR beta repertoire was assessed by survey-level immunoSEQ sequencing. Assay used: immunoSEQ multiplex PCR; TCRdb lists only in-frame clones, some missing. The sample shows about 68,000 clones, over 85% of them seen only once. The sequence was collected from a middle-aged man with rheumatoid arthritis. The sample was PBMCs.

For the CDR3, the DNA is TGCAGCGACGGGGGGTTTTCCGAGCAGTACTTC. Amino acids: CSDGGFSEQYF. The chain couples TRBV20-1 to TRBJ2-7; 7 bases line up with TRBD2. CDR1 is DFQATT, CDR2 SNEGSKA, per germline (reference sequence). The CDR3 is 11 amino acids.